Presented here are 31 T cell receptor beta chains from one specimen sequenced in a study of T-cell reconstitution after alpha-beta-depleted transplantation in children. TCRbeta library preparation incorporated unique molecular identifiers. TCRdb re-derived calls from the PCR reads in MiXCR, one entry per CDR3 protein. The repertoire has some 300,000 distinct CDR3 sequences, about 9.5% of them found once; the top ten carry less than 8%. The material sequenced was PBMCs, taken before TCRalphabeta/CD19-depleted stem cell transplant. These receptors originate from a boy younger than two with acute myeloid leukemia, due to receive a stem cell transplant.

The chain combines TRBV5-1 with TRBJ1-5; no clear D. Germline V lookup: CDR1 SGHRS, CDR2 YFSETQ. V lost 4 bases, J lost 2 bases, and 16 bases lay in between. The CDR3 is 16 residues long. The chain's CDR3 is CASSVDGGLGNQPQHF. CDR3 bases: TGCGCCAGCAGCGTGGACGGTGGCCTAGGCAATCAGCCCCAGCATTTT. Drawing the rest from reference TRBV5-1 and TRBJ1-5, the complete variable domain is KAGVTQTPRYLIKTRGQQVTLSCSPISGHRSVSWYQQTPGQGLQFLFEYFSETQRNKGNFPGRFSGRQFSNSRSEMNVSTLELGDSALYLCASSVDGGLGNQPQHFGDGTRLSIL.

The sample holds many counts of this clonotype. The CDR3 DNA reads TGTGCCAGCAGTATACAGGGATTTGGCTATGGCTACACCTTC. It codes for CASSIQGFGYGYTF. This chain uses TRBV2 with TRBJ1-2; D perhaps matches TRBD1 (6 bases). Germline V gene data show CDR1 as SNHLY and CDR2 as FYNNEI. The CDR3 has 14 residues. The V and J ends lost 5 bases and 4 bases respectively, with 14 bases between them.

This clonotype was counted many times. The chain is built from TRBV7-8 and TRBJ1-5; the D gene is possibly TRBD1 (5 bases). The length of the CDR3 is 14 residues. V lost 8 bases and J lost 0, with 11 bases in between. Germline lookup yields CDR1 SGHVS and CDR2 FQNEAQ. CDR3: CASGRGFSNQPQHF. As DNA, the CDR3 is TGTGCCAGCGGCCGGGGCTTTAGCAATCAGCCCCAGCATTTT.

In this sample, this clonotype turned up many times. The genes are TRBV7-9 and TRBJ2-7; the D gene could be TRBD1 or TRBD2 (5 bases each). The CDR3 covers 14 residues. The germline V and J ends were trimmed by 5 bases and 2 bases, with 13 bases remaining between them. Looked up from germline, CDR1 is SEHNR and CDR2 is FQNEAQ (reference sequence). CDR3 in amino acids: CASSDRDLPYEQYF. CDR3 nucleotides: TGTGCCAGCAGCGACCGGGACCTACCCTACGAGCAGTACTTC. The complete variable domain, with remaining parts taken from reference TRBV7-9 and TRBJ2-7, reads DTGVSQNPRHKITKRGQNVTFRCDPISEHNRLYWYRQTLGQGPEFLTYFQNEAQLEKSRLLSDRFSAERPKGSFSTLEIQRTEQGDSAMYLCASSDRDLPYEQYFGPGTRLTVT.

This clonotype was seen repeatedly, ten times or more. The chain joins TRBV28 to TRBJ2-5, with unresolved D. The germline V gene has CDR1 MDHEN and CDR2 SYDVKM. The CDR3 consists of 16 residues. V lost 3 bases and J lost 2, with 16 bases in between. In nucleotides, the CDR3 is TGTGCCAGCAGTTTTACCCCGTCCAGATTTCAAGAGACCCAGTACTTC. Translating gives CASSFTPSRFQETQYF.

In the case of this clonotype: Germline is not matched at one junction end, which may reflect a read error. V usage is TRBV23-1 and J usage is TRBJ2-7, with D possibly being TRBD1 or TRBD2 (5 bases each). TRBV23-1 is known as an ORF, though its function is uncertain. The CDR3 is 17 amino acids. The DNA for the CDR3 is TGCGCCAGCAGTCAACGGGACCTTTCTTACAGCTCCAACGAGCAGTACTTC. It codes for CASSQRDLSYSSNEQYF.

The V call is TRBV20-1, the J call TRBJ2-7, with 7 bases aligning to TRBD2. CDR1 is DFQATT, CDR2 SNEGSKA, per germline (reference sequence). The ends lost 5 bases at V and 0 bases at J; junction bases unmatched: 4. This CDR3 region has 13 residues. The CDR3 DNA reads TGCAGTGCTCCTAGCGGTAGCTCCTACGAGCAGTACTTC. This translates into CSAPSGSSYEQYF.

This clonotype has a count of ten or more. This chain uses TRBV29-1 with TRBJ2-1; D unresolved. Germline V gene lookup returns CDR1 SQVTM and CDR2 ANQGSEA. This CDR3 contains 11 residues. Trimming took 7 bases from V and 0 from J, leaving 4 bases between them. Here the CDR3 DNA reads TGCAGCGCCCACTCCTACAATGAGCAGTTCTTC. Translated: CSAHSYNEQFF.

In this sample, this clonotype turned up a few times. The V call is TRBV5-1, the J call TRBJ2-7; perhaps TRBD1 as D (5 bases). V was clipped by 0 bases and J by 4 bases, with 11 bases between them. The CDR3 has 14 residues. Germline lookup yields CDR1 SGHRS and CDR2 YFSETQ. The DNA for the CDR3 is TGCGCCAGCAGCTTGGCTCCAGGGCCATACGAGCAGTACTTC. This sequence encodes CASSLAPGPYEQYF. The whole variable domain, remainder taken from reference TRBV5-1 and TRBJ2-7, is KAGVTQTPRYLIKTRGQQVTLSCSPISGHRSVSWYQQTPGQGLQFLFEYFSETQRNKGNFPGRFSGRQFSNSRSEMNVSTLELGDSALYLCASSLAPGPYEQYFGPGTRLTVT.

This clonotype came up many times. The CDR3 sequence is CAISERNRDSYEQYF. CDR3 DNA: TGTGCCATCAGTGAACGAAACCGGGACAGCTACGAGCAGTACTTC. This chain connects TRBV10-3 to TRBJ2-7, with 7 bases matching TRBD1. Germline-derived CDR1 and CDR2 are ENHRY and SYGVKD. This CDR3 spans 15 amino acids. The V gene end was trimmed by 3 bases and the J gene end by 3 bases; junction bases not matched to a gene: 8.

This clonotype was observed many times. CDR3 region: CATSDGKGYEQYF. DNA of the CDR3: TGTGCCACCTCGGACGGGAAGGGCTACGAGCAGTACTTC. The J gene is TRBJ2-7, the V gene TRBV4-2; TRBD2 is a possible D gene (5 bases). Between the trimmed V and J ends, which lost 10 bases and 3 bases, there was a span of 16 bases. CDR3 size: 13 residues. Germline CDR1 LGHNA, CDR2 YNFKEQ.

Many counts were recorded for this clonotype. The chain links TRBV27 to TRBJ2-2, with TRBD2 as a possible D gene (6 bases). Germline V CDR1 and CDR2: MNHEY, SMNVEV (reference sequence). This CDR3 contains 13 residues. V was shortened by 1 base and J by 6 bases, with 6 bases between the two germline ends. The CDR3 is CASSLWEAGELFF. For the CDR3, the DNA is TGTGCCAGCAGTTTATGGGAGGCCGGGGAGCTGTTTTTT.

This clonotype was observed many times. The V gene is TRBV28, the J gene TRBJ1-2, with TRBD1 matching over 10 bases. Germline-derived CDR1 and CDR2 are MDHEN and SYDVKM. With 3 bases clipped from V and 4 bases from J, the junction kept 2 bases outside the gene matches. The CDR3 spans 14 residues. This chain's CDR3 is CASSFDRGPYGYTF. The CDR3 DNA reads TGTGCCAGCAGTTTTGACAGGGGGCCCTATGGCTACACCTTC.

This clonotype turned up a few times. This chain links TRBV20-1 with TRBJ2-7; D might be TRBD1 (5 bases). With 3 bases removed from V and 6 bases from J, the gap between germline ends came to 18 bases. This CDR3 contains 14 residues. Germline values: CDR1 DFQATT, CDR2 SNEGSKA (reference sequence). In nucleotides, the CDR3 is TGCAGTGCTAGGCTTAACAAGGGAAGGGGCGAGCAGTACTTC. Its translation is CSARLNKGRGEQYF.

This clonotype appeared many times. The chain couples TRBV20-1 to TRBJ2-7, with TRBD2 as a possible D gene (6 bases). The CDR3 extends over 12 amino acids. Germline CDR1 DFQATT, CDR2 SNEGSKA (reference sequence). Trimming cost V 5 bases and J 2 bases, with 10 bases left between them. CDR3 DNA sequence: TGCAGTGCTCCGACTAGGACCTACGAGCAGTACTTC. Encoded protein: CSAPTRTYEQYF.

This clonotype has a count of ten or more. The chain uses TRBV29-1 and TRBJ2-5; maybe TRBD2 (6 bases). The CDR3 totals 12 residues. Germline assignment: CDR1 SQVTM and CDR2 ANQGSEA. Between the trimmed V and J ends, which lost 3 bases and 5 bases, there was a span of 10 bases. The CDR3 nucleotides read TGCAGCGTTGAGCGGGGCGCGGAGACCCAGTACTTC. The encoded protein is CSVERGAETQYF. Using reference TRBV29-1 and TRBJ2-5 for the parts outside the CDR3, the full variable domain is SAVISQKPSRDICQRGTSLTIQCQVDSQVTMMFWYRQQPGQSLTLIATANQGSEATYESGFVIDKFPISRPNLTFSTLTVSNMSPEDSSIYLCSVERGAETQYFGPGTRLLVL.

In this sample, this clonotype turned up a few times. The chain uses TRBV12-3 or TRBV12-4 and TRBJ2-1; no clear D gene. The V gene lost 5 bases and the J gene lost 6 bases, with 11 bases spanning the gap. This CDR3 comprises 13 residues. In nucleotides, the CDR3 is TGTGCCAGCAGTACTTTCTGGCTCAATGAGCAGTTCTTC. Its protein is CASSTFWLNEQFF.

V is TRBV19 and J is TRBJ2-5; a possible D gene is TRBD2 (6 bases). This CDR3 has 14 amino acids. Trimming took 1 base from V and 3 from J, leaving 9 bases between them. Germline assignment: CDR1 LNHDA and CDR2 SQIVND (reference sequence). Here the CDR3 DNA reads TGTGCCAGTAGTATAGTGGGGGGAGAAGAGACCCAGTACTTC. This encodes CASSIVGGEETQYF.

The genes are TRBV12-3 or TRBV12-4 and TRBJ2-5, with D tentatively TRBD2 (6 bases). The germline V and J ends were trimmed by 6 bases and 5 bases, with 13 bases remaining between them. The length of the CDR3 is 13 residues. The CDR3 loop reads CASRGDSVETQYF. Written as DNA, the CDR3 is TGTGCCAGCAGAGGGGACTCTGTGGAGACCCAGTACTTC.

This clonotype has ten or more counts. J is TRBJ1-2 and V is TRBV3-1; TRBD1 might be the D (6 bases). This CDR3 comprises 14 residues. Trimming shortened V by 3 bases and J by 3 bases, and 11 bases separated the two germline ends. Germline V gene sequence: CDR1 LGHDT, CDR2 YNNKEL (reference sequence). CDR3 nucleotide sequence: TGTGCCAGCAGCCATCCGGGGGCACACTATGGCTACACCTTC. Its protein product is CASSHPGAHYGYTF.

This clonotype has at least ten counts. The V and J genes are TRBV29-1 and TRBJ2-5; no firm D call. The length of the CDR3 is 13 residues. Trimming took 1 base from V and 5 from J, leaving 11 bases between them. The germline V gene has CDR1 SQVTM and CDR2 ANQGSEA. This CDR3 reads CSVEVAPSETQYF. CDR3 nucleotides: TGCAGCGTTGAAGTGGCCCCTTCCGAGACCCAGTACTTC.

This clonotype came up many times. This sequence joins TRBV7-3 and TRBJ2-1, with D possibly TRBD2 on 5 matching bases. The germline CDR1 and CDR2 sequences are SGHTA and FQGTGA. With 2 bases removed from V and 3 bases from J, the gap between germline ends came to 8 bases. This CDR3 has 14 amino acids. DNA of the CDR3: TGTGCCAGCAGCTTAGCGGGCTTCTACAATGAGCAGTTCTTC. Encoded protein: CASSLAGFYNEQFF.

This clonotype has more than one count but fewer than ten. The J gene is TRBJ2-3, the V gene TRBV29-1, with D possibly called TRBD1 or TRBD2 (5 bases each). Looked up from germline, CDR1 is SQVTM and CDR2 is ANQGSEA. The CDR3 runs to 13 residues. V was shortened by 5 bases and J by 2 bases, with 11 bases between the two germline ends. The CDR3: CSVLMGVTDTQYF. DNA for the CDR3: TGCAGCGTTTTGATGGGGGTCACAGATACGCAGTATTTT.

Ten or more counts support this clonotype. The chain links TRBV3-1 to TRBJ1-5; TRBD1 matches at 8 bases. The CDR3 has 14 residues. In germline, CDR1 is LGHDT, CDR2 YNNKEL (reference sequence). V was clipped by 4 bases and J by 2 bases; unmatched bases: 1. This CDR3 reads CASSPTGGNQPQHF. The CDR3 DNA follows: TGTGCCAGCAGCCCGACAGGGGGCAATCAGCCCCAGCATTTT.

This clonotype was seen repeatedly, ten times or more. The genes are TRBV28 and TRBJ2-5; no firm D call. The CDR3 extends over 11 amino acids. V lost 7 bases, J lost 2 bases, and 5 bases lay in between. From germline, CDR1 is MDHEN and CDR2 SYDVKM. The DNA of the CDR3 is TGTGCCAGCACACTTCAAGAGACCCAGTACTTC. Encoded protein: CASTLQETQYF.

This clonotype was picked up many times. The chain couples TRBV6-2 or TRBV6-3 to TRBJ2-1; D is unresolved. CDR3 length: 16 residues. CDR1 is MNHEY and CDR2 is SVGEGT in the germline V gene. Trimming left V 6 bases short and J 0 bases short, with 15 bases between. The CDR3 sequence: CASRTFTFSSYNEQFF. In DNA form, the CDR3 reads TGTGCCAGCAGGACCTTCACTTTCAGCTCCTACAATGAGCAGTTCTTC.

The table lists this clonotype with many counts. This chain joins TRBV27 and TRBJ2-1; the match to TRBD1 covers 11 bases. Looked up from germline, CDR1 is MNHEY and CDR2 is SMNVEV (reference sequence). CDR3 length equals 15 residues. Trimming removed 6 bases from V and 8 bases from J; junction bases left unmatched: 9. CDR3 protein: CASRPDRGRVYEQFF. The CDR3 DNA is TGTGCCAGCAGGCCGGACAGGGGGCGCGTCTATGAGCAGTTCTTC.

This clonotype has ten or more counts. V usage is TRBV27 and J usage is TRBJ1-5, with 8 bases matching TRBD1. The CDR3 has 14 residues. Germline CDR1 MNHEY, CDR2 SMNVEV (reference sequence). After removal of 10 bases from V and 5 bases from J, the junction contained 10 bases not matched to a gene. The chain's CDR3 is CAITPGQVYQPQHF. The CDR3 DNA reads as TGTGCCATTACGCCGGGACAGGTATATCAGCCCCAGCATTTT.

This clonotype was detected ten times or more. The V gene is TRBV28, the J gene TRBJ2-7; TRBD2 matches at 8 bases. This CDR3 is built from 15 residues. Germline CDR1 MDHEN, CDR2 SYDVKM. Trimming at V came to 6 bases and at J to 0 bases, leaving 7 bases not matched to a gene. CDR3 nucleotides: TGTGCCAGCAGGGGACTAGTGTTGAGCTCCTACGAGCAGTACTTC. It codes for CASRGLVLSSYEQYF.

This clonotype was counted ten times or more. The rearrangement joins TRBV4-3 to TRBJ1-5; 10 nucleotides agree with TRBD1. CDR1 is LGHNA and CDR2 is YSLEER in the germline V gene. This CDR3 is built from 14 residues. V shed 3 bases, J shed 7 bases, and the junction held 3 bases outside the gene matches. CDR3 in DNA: TGCGCCAGCAGCCAGGGACAGGGGTCACAGCCCCAGCATTTT. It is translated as CASSQGQGSQPQHF.

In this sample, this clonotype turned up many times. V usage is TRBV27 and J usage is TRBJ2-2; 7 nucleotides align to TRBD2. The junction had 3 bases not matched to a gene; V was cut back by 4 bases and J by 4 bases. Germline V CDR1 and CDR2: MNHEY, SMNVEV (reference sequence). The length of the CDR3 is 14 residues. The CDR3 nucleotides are TGTGCCAGCAGTTCGACTAGCTCCACCGGGGAGCTGTTTTTT. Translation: CASSSTSSTGELFF.